This T cell receptor (beta chain) was sequenced for a study of blood T cells in healthy people across ages (dated by TCRdb to between 2015 and 2016). Background on the whole study: In model experiments, template switching captured roughly one uniquely barcoded TCR beta cDNA molecule for every two T cells. Age-related changes in TCR beta repertoire diversity were measured in the study by deep sequencing normalized with unique cDNA molecular identifiers. Using the same blood draw, the study looked at two additional independent replicas of 1 million unique cDNA reads for two donors, one aged 18 to 30 and the other aged 80 or older. To avoid experimental bias, donors of different ages were spread randomly across the sequencing lanes. Four age groups were formed from the donors: young (average 16 years), middle-aged (around 40), aged (roughly 59) and long-lived (approximately 78).

The donors were roughly 39 Caucasian individuals from Russia, aged about 6 to 100 years, who were systemically healthy. Approximately 11 milliliters of peripheral blood were drawn from each donor into EDTA-treated Vacutainer tubes. Ficoll-Paque density-gradient centrifugation was used to isolate PBMCs, with at least 6.5 million per sample. Trizol reagent was used to extract total RNA from PBMCs, with at least 6 micrograms per sample. For every donor, an aliquot of PBMCs went through flow cytometry to measure the percentages of naive CD45RAhigh/CD27high T cells. Study-level results and caveats: Since profiling was done on bulk unsorted PBMCs, naive and antigen-experienced compartments could not be conclusively compared. Compared with the aged group, the long-lived group had more naive CD4+ T cells, fewer expanded clones and increased TCR diversity, suggesting age selection. There was a strong correlation between observed TCR beta diversity and the percentage of naive T cells measured by flow cytometry. Total diversity estimates from one million sequenced T cells were considered lower bounds and underestimates. The CMV infection status of donors was not known, potentially confounding age-related changes in expanded clonotypes. Observed TCR beta diversity per million T cells fell roughly linearly with age, and a significant reduction was already apparent by age approximately 41.

As regards this clonotype: This receptor's antigen is unknown. No base quality information exists; no much larger clone differs at one position.

The library relied on 5' RACE. TCRdb shows the sequencer as Illumina HiSeq 2500. A second PCR of 7 to 11 cycles was performed with a sample-barcoded 5' primer and a J-beta primer mix. Each TCR beta cDNA molecule received a unique molecular identifier from a template-switch 5' adaptor carrying 12 random nucleotides. At least 2.5 million CDR3-containing paired-end reads were obtained from each sample. The Mint cDNA synthesis kit, primed by a TRBC-specific oligonucleotide, was used to synthesize first-strand cDNA from all RNA. Following uracil-DNA glycosylase treatment, all cDNA underwent a first 18-cycle PCR with the universal primers M1SS and BC2_uni_R. The paper's data handling went like this. For normalization, 1 million high-quality reads were randomly selected from each sample, with every read carrying a distinct molecular identifier. Reads with shared molecular identifiers were discarded instead of being binned into consensus sequences. MiTCR, run with a Q25 quality threshold and the strictest error-elimination algorithm, handled CDR3 identification, clonotype clustering and error correction. A nonparametric unseen species model with Euler transformation was used to estimate lower-bound total TCR beta diversity. TCRdb trimmed the raw reads at Q25, called clones with MiXCR and kept productive beta chains. Identical CDR3 protein sequences are pooled into one entry, listed with their most common genes and DNA. The V and J calls come from TCRdb's annotation, not from the publication. Within this sample are 650,000 to 700,000 distinct CDR3 sequences, with about 50% of them counted one time only. The ten most abundant clones make up roughly 13% of the sample.

V was cut back by 6 bases and J by 0 bases, leaving a gap of 10 bases between them. From the cysteine up to the phenylalanine, the CDR3 has a length of 14 residues. The DNA shown is the 42-base CDR3, in frame from base 1. Per the germline V gene, SGHTS is the CDR1 and YDEGEE is the CDR2. The sequenced material came from blood. The origin of this receptor is a woman of 80 years or more in good health. Rearrangement joined TRBV5-8 to TRBJ1-3; no D gene can be assigned with confidence. The sequenced DNA: TGTGCCAGCAATCCCGGAGGCTCTGGAAACACCATATATTTT. Its protein is CASNPGGSGNTIYF. Where the CDR3 stops, the reference TRBV5-8 and TRBJ1-3 genes take over; the full variable domain is EAGVTQSPTHLIKTRGQQATLRCSPISGHTSVYWYQQALGLGLQFLLWYDEGEERNRGNFPPRFSGRQFPNYSSELNVNALELEDSALYLCASNPGGSGNTIYFGEGSWLTVV.